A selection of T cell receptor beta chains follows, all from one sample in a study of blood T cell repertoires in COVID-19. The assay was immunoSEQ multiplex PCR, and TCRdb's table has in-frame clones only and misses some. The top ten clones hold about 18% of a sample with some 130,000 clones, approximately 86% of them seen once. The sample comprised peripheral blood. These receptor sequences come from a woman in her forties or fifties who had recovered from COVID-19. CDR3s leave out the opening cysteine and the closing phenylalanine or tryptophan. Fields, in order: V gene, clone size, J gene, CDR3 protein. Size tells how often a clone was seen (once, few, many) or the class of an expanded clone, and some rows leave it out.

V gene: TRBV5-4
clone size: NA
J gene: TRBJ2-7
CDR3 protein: ASSLDPYYEQY

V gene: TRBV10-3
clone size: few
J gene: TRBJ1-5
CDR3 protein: ASTGESNQPQH

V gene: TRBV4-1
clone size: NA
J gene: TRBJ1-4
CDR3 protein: ASSQVGTGMLANEKLF

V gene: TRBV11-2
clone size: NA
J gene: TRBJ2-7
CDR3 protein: ASSAPRGGSYEQY

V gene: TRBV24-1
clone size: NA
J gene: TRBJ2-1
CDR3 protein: ATSDPAGVGNEQF

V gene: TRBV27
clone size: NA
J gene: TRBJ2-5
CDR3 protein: ASSPRTGEEETQY

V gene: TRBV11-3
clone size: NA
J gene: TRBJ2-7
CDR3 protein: ASSPGGSRYEQY

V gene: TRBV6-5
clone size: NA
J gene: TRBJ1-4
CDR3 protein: ASTGVRDEKLF

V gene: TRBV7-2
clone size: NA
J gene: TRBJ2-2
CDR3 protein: ASRPGLGNTGELF

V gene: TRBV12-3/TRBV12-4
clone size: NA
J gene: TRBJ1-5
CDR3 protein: ASSPGFLPQH

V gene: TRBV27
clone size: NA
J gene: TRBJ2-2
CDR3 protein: ASSWQGHSGELF